The subject of this entry is one T cell receptor (beta chain). What it recognizes is unknown. Germline trimming cut 2 bases from V and 2 bases from J; bases unmatched to any gene: 3. Germline V CDR1 and CDR2: MGHDK, SYGVNS. The CDR3 covers 17 residues. CD4+CD25+CD127- Tregs, CD4+CD25- non-Tregs, CD4 and CD8 cells were sorted. This record comes from a study of Tregs in tolerant kidney transplant recipients. Study-level findings and limits: Few patients were studied, so findings need validation in larger groups.

Some clones are missing from TCRdb's copy, which holds only in-frame ones; the method was immunoSEQ multiplex PCR. The sample contains some 240,000 clones, 80% to 85% of which appear only once. This clonotype originated in a human donor in good health. The sequencing sample was made of CD4+ T cells from blood. The chain has TRBV25-1 and TRBJ1-6; 10 bases are shared with TRBD1. DNA for the CDR3: TGTGCCAGCAGTGAAGGGGACAGGGGCACCTATAATTCACCCCTCCACTTT. It yields the protein CASSEGDRGTYNSPLHF. The full variable domain, rest sourced from reference TRBV25-1 and TRBJ1-6, is EADIYQTPRYLVIGTGKKITLECSQTMGHDKMYWYQQDPGMELHLIHYSYGVNSTEKGDLSSESTVSRIRTEHFPLTLESARPSHTSQYLCASSEGDRGTYNSPLHFGNGTRLTVT.